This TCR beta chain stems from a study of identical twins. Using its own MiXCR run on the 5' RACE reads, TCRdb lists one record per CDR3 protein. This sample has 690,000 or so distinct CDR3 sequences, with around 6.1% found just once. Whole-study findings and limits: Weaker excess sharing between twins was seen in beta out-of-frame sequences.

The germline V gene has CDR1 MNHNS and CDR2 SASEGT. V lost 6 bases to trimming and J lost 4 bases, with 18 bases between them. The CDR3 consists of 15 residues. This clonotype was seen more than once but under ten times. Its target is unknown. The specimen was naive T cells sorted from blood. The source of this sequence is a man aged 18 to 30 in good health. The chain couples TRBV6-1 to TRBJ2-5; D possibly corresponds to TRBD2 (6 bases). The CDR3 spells CASSPSGGMGETQYF. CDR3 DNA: TGTGCCAGCAGCCCCTCCGGAGGGATGGGAGAGACCCAGTACTTC.